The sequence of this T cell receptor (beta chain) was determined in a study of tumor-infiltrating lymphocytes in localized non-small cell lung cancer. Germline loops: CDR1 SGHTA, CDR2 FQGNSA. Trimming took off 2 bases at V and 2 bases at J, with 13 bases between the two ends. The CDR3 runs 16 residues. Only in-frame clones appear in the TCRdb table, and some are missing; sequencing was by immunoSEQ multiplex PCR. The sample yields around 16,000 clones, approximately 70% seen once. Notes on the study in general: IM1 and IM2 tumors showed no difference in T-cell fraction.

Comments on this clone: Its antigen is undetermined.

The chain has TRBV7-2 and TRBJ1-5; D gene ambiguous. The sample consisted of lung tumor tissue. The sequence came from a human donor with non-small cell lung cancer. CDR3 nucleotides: TGTGCCAGCAGCTTATACGGTTTGAACGGCAATCAGCCCCAGCATTTT. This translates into CASSLYGLNGNQPQHF. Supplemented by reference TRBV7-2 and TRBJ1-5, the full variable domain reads GAGVSQSPSNKVTEKGKDVELRCDPISGHTALYWYRQSLGQGLEFLIYFQGNSAPDKSGLPSDRFSAERTGGSVSTLTIQRTQQEDSAVYLCASSLYGLNGNQPQHFGDGTRLSIL.